These 29 T cell receptor beta chains were all obtained from the same sample, sequenced in a study of vaccination effects on CD4 cells after COVID-19. Assay: immunoSEQ multiplex PCR; the TCRdb copy retains only in-frame clones and omits some. The profile shows tens of thousands of clones, 70% to 80% of them singletons. These receptors lack a known antigen. Pools of viral peptides were used by the ViraFEST assay to expand antigen-specific CD4+ T cells ahead of sequencing. Having been cultured for under twelve days, the cells underwent CD4+ T cell isolation. According to the study, vaccine recipients showed no prior SARS-CoV-2 infection and negative nucleocapsid antibodies. The sample here was CD4+ T cells from PBMCs cultured with SARS-CoV-2 spike peptides, taken before COVID-19 vaccination. These receptors all come from a human donor who received a COVID-19 vaccine.

This clone is labeled as medium-sized. The chain employs TRBV5-4 and TRBJ2-7, with D possibly being TRBD1 or TRBD2 (6 bases each). Germline V lookup: CDR1 SGHNT, CDR2 YYREEE (reference sequence). Between the trimmed V and J ends, which lost 5 bases and 3 bases, there was a span of 21 bases. The CDR3 runs 16 residues. CDR3 region: CASSSGGGFSSYEQYF. The CDR3 bases are TGTGCCAGCAGTTCAGGAGGGGGGTTTTCTAGCTACGAGCAGTACTTC.

The gene calls are TRBV28 and TRBJ2-7; no definite D call. Trimming took 7 bases from V and 10 from J, leaving 17 bases between them. Germline V gene sequence: CDR1 MDHEN, CDR2 SYDVKM. CDR3 size: 12 residues. This CDR3 reads CASTGPLSEQYF. The CDR3 DNA reads as TGTGCCAGCACTGGACCCTTATCCGAACAGTACTTC.

The chain has TRBV19 and TRBJ1-5; D gene uncertain. CDR3 length: 15 residues. Germline CDR1 and CDR2: LNHDA and SQIVND (reference sequence). The V end lost 7 bases, the J end lost 4 bases, and 17 bases lay between the germline ends. As DNA, the CDR3 is TGTGCCAGTAACCCTAATTGGGAGCTGAATCAGCCCCAGCATTTT. It specifies CASNPNWELNQPQHF.

V usage is TRBV6-1 and J usage is TRBJ1-1; D is ambiguous. Deletions cut 0 bases from V and 4 bases from J, with 12 bases between. Germline CDR1 is MNHNS and CDR2 is SASEGT. This CDR3 has 15 residues. The chain's CDR3 is CASSEALLGITEAFF. In nucleotides, the CDR3 is TGTGCCAGCAGTGAAGCGCTTCTCGGGATCACTGAAGCTTTCTTT.

This clone occurred a few times. The rearrangement links TRBV5-1 to TRBJ1-2; unclear D gene. V was cut by 4 bases and J by 1 base, with 5 bases left in between. Germline CDR1 is SGHRS and CDR2 is YFSETQ. The CDR3 is made up of 12 amino acids. In nucleotides, the CDR3 is TGCGCCAGCAGCAGGGATAACTATGGCTACACCTTC. Translating it yields CASSRDNYGYTF.

The genes are TRBV5-4 and TRBJ1-4, with 9 bases lining up with TRBD1. The CDR3 runs to 13 residues. Germline lookup yields CDR1 SGHNT and CDR2 YYREEE (reference sequence). V was pared by 4 bases and J by 8 bases, with 3 bases of the junction left unmatched. CDR3 residues: CASSGGQGEKLFF. DNA of the CDR3: TGTGCCAGCAGCGGGGGACAGGGCGAAAAACTGTTTTTT.

CDR3 nucleotide sequence: TGTGCCACCAGCGGGGGGGTTTCACTGGCCAAAAACATTCAGTACTTC. Amino acid sequence: CATSGGVSLAKNIQYF. The chain is built from TRBV15 and TRBJ2-4; 7 bases agree with TRBD2. V shed 5 bases and J 1 base; nucleotides not matched to a gene: 8. CDR3 length: 16 amino acids. Per germline, CDR1 LNHNV and CDR2 YYDKDF (reference sequence).

The chain combines TRBV5-1 with TRBJ2-3, with TRBD2 as a possible D gene (6 bases). The CDR3 sequence is 14 residues long. Trimming took 7 bases from V and 2 from J, leaving 14 bases between them. Germline V lookup: CDR1 SGHRS, CDR2 YFSETQ. CDR3 nucleotide sequence: TGCGCCAGCCACGCGGGACTCTCCACAGATACGCAGTATTTT. Amino acid sequence: CASHAGLSTDTQYF.

The rearrangement links TRBV4-3 to TRBJ2-3; TRBD2 matches 10 bases. The V gene's germline CDR1 is LGHNA and CDR2 YSLEER. The CDR3 has 16 amino acids. The J segment lost 0 bases and the V segment lost 4 bases, leaving 4 bases of the junction unmatched. This chain's CDR3 is CASSLTSGRSTDTQYF. DNA for the CDR3: TGCGCCAGCAGCCTGACTAGCGGGCGTAGCACAGATACGCAGTATTTT.

The gene calls are TRBV5-6 and TRBJ2-7; 11 positions agree with TRBD1. There are 13 residues in the CDR3. Germline loops: CDR1 SGHDT, CDR2 YYEEEE. V lost 4 bases and J lost 9; bases outside the gene matches: 6. The DNA of the CDR3 is TGTGCCAGCAGCCCGGACAGGGGGCGGGGGCAGTACTTC. Protein: CASSPDRGRGQYF.

CDR3: CASSDRDREDYEQYF. CDR3 bases: TGTGCCAGCAGTGACCGGGACAGGGAGGACTACGAGCAGTACTTC. This chain connects TRBV6-4 to TRBJ2-7; 9 bases are shared with TRBD1. This CDR3 is 15 amino acids long. J lost 3 bases, V lost 2 bases, and 5 bases had no gene match. Germline assignment: CDR1 MRHNA and CDR2 SNTAGT.

The chain has TRBV21-1 and TRBJ2-1; TRBD2 is the table's D call and was not checked against the DNA. TRBV21-1 is annotated as a pseudogene. The CDR3 has 17 residues. CDR3 residues: CASSKAPGTSGYNEQFF. The DNA of the CDR3 is TGTGCCAGCAGCAAAGCCCCCGGGACTAGCGGGTACAATGAGCAGTTCTTC.

This clone was detected once. The chain is built from TRBV18 and TRBJ2-7; 8 bases line up with TRBD1. Germline CDR1 KGHSH, CDR2 LQKENI. This CDR3 spans 15 amino acids. The V and J ends lost 6 bases and 3 bases, in that order; junction bases with no gene match: 10. The CDR3 nucleotides read TGTGCCAGCTCTCGAGGACAGGGTGGAATCTACGAGCAGTACTTC. It specifies CASSRGQGGIYEQYF.

The rearrangement links TRBV10-1 to TRBJ1-6; tentatively, D is TRBD1 (6 bases). CDR3 size: 16 residues. The germline V gene encodes CDR1 WNHNN and CDR2 SYGVQD (reference sequence). Deletions cut 6 bases from V and 9 bases from J, with 21 bases between. CDR3 bases: TGCGCCAGCAGGGCCTCCTACAGGGAACATGGTTCACCCCTCCACTTT. Protein product: CASRASYREHGSPLHF.

The gene calls are TRBV6-5 and TRBJ1-2, with 7 bases aligning to TRBD1. The CDR3 covers 15 residues. CDR1 and CDR2 (germline): MNHEY, SVGAGI. V shed 5 bases, J shed 2 bases, and the junction held 8 bases outside the gene matches. The CDR3 DNA reads TGTGCCAGCAGTCGCCTTGACAGGGCAAACTATGGCTACACCTTC. It encodes CASSRLDRANYGYTF.

The rearrangement links TRBV6-1 to TRBJ2-1, with a possible D match to TRBD2 (7 bases). The CDR3 is 19 residues long. Trimming shortened V by 4 bases and J by 1 base, and 23 bases separated the two germline ends. Germline V CDR1 and CDR2: MNHNS, SASEGT. The CDR3 sequence is CASSGGRGRVVRSYNEQFF. CDR3 sequence (DNA): TGTGCCAGCAGTGGGGGTAGGGGGAGGGTGGTGAGGTCCTACAATGAGCAGTTCTTC.

The chain joins TRBV30 to TRBJ1-6; TRBD1 might be the D (5 bases). Germline loops: CDR1 GTSNPN, CDR2 SVGIG (reference sequence). Trimming removed 3 bases from V and 7 bases from J, with 10 bases in between. The CDR3 length is 13 residues. CDR3 nucleotide sequence: TGTGCCTGGAGGCCAGGGTGGAATTCACCCCTCCACTTT. Translated: CAWRPGWNSPLHF.

This clone has just one count. The V and J genes are TRBV4-1 and TRBJ2-1, with a possible D match to TRBD2 (7 bases). CDR3 length: 15 amino acids. Germline loops: CDR1 MGHRA, CDR2 YSYEKL. The germline V and J ends were trimmed by 3 bases and 4 bases, with 13 bases remaining between them. Written as DNA, the CDR3 is TGCGCCAGCAGCCACCCGGGGGGCCGTTACAATGAGCAGTTCTTC. Translation gives CASSHPGGRYNEQFF.

V is TRBV7-2 and J is TRBJ2-3, with TRBD2 matching 12 bases. V dropped 4 bases and J dropped 5; count of bases not matched to a gene: 10. The CDR3 length is 17 residues. Germline values: CDR1 SGHTA, CDR2 FQGNSA. As DNA, the CDR3 is TGTGCCAGCAGCTCACCCCGACTAGCGGGAGTGGGAGATACGCAGTATTTT. It codes for CASSSPRLAGVGDTQYF.

This clone has just one count. The chain has TRBV10-3 and TRBJ2-7, with 7 bases aligning to TRBD2. CDR1 and CDR2 (germline): ENHRY, SYGVKD. The CDR3 contains 14 residues. V lost 8 bases, J lost 0 bases, and 7 bases stayed unmatched. CDR3 nucleotide sequence: TGTGCCATCCAATCCGGGGGGAGCTCCTACGAGCAGTACTTC. Its protein is CAIQSGGSSYEQYF.

The chain couples TRBV2 to TRBJ1-2; unclear D gene. The CDR3 has 13 residues. Germline lookup yields CDR1 SNHLY and CDR2 FYNNEI. The V end lost 7 bases, the J end lost 4 bases, and 13 bases lay between the germline ends. The chain's CDR3 is CASTEGNLYGYTF. CDR3 nucleotide sequence: TGTGCCAGCACCGAGGGTAATCTCTATGGCTACACCTTC. The full variable domain, its missing parts supplied by reference TRBV2 and TRBJ1-2, is EPEVTQTPSHQVTQMGQEVILRCVPISNHLYFYWYRQILGQKVEFLVSFYNNEISEKSEIFDDQFSVERPDGSNFTLKIRSTKLEDSAMYFCASTEGNLYGYTFGSGTRLTVV.

The chain carries TRBV7-2 and TRBJ1-5; D remains ambiguous. V was trimmed by 1 base and J by 3 bases, leaving 1 base between them. The CDR3 contains 12 residues. In germline, CDR1 is SGHTA, CDR2 FQGNSA. CDR3 sequence (DNA): TGTGCCAGCAGCTTAGACAATCAGCCCCAGCATTTT. It encodes CASSLDNQPQHF.

This clone appeared a single time. The sample carries other DNA sequences with the same CDR3. J is TRBJ1-1 and V is TRBV29-1; D unresolved. The CDR3 covers 13 residues. From germline, CDR1 is SQVTM and CDR2 ANQGSEA. V was clipped by 1 base and J by 0 bases, with 6 bases between them. The CDR3 sequence: CSVEGRMNTEAFF. The DNA for the CDR3 is TGCAGCGTTGAAGGGAGGATGAACACTGAAGCTTTCTTT.

This chain uses TRBV4-1 with TRBJ2-3, with D uncertain. V was cut by 0 bases and J by 6 bases, with 13 bases left in between. The CDR3 totals 15 residues. Germline CDR1 MGHRA, CDR2 YSYEKL. The CDR3, as DNA: TGCGCCAGCAGCCAAGATCTTAGCACGGTGGATACGCAGTATTTT. It translates to CASSQDLSTVDTQYF.

The rearrangement uses TRBV4-1 and TRBJ2-6, with TRBD2 matching 13 bases. The V and J ends lost 3 bases and 0 bases, in that order; junction bases with no gene match: 2. Germline lookup yields CDR1 MGHRA and CDR2 YSYEKL. CDR3 size: 18 residues. The CDR3 DNA follows: TGCGCCAGCAGCCAGGGACTAGCGGGATCCTCTGGGGCCAACGTCCTGACTTTC. Protein sequence: CASSQGLAGSSGANVLTF.

In its sample, this clone was seen once. The chain recombines TRBV28 with TRBJ1-6, with a weak D call TRBD1 (6 bases). The CDR3 has 14 amino acids. The ends were cut back, 1 base at V and 10 bases at J, with 11 bases in the middle. Looked up from germline, CDR1 is MDHEN and CDR2 is SYDVKM. CDR3 coding DNA: TGTGCCAGCAGTTTATCCGCAGGGGTCTCACCCCTCCACTTT. Its translation is CASSLSAGVSPLHF.

The V gene is TRBV2, the J gene TRBJ2-3, with D hard to call. The CDR3 totals 13 residues. Trimming took off 6 bases at V and 2 bases at J, with 9 bases between the two ends. Germline CDR1 is SNHLY and CDR2 is FYNNEI. CDR3 sequence reads: CASRLRVTDTQYF. In nucleotides, the CDR3 is TGTGCCAGCAGGCTAAGGGTCACAGATACGCAGTATTTT. Looking up the rest from reference TRBV2 and TRBJ2-3 gives the full variable domain: EPEVTQTPSHQVTQMGQEVILRCVPISNHLYFYWYRQILGQKVEFLVSFYNNEISEKSEIFDDQFSVERPDGSNFTLKIRSTKLEDSAMYFCASRLRVTDTQYFGPGTRLTVL.

The chain couples TRBV30 to TRBJ2-7, with 7 bases lining up with TRBD2. The CDR3 totals 11 residues. CDR1 GTSNPN and CDR2 SVGIG come from the germline V gene (reference sequence). Germline trimming cut 8 bases from V and 6 bases from J; bases unmatched to any gene: 7. CDR3 in amino acids: CALGGSVEQYF. The CDR3 DNA reads TGTGCCCTCGGGGGGTCGGTCGAGCAGTACTTC.

The chain links TRBV5-4 to TRBJ2-7; no firm D call. The CDR3 length is 12 residues. Germline CDR1 SGHNT, CDR2 YYREEE (reference sequence). Trimming took off 0 bases at V and 3 bases at J, with 4 bases between the two ends. The CDR3: CASSLVGYEQYF. Written as DNA, the CDR3 is TGTGCCAGCAGCTTGGTAGGCTACGAGCAGTACTTC.